The 2 T cell receptor beta chains below were found in one sample sequenced in a study of cytomegalovirus exposure and HLA in healthy donors. This PCR relied on a set of 60 Vbeta primers and 13 Jbeta primers. Profiled with immunoSEQ multiplex PCR; TCRdb holds only in-frame clones, not every one. This sample has approximately 210,000 clones, with roughly 77% found just once. Sequencing used PBMCs. The receptors were gathered from a male donor in good health and CMV-seropositive.

The chain employs TRBV6-4 and TRBJ2-1; 9 bases agree with TRBD2. This CDR3 spans 17 amino acids. The germline V gene encodes CDR1 MRHNA and CDR2 SNTAGT. V shed 0 bases, J shed 0 bases, and the junction held 3 bases outside the gene matches. The CDR3 bases are TGTGCCAGCAGTGACTCTAGCGGGGGAAGCTCCTACAATGAGCAGTTCTTC. It encodes CASSDSSGGSSYNEQFF.

The V call is TRBV10-3, the J call TRBJ2-7; D might be TRBD1 (6 bases). The CDR3 is made up of 12 amino acids. The germline V and J ends were trimmed by 2 bases and 6 bases, with 8 bases remaining between them. The germline V gene encodes CDR1 ENHRY and CDR2 SYGVKD. The CDR3 sequence is CAISEMGAEQYF. The CDR3 DNA follows: TGTGCCATCAGTGAGATGGGGGCCGAGCAGTACTTC.